This T cell receptor beta chain was identified in a study of T cell responses to AZD1222 COVID-19 vaccine. Regarding the study as a whole: In a largely white British group with more females than males, clonal diversity was possibly underestimated. Among spike-specific TCRs, nearly half reportedly target unmutated variant regions. Only a handful of AZD1222 recipients tested seropositive at baseline.

The protocol was immunoSEQ multiplex PCR, while the TCRdb copy is restricted to in-frame clones and leaves out a portion. The table records approximately 90,000 clones, approximately 87% of them present only once. The V end was cut by 2 bases, the J end by 2 bases, with 14 bases between. The CDR3 consists of 15 residues. Germline V gives CDR1 SGHTS, CDR2 YDEGEE. About this clone itself: Its antigen is currently unknown.

The V gene is TRBV5-8, the J gene TRBJ2-7; no firm D call. Sample: peripheral blood, taken on day 0 of AZD1222 vaccination. This sequence was found in an adult in good health. The DNA of the CDR3 is TGTGCCAGCAGCTTATTGCCGGGCCATACCTACGAGCAGTACTTC. This translates into CASSLLPGHTYEQYF.